This record covers a single TCR beta chain. Its antigen is unidentified. Germline values: CDR1 DFQATT, CDR2 SNEGSKA (reference sequence). The CDR3 loop spans 11 amino acids. Losses at the gene ends were 6 bases for V and 10 bases for J; bases not matched to a gene: 6. Some clones are missing from TCRdb's copy, which holds only in-frame ones; the method was immunoSEQ multiplex PCR. The top ten hold 2.5% to 3% of the sample, which has 11,000 to 15,000 clones, around 84% seen once. The record originates from a study of immune evolution from preneoplasia to lung adenocarcinoma. Overall study results and limits: Compared with EGFR-mutant or double wild-type lesions, KRAS-mutant nodules were more clonal. Normal lung had the highest top T cell clone frequencies. Normal lung had highest clonality; later lesions appeared denser, more diverse.

Between the mid-2010s and the late 2010s, patients underwent resection in Japan or China. Sequencing input: FFPE minimally invasive lung adenocarcinoma tissue. This chain uses TRBV20-1 with TRBJ2-1; 7 nucleotides line up with TRBD1. The receptor was derived from a person aged 60-80 years with lung adenocarcinoma. Here the CDR3 DNA reads TGCAGTGCGTTGACAGGGTCCGAGCAGTTCTTC. Residues: CSALTGSEQFF.